Shown below are 23 T cell receptor beta chains from a single sample sequenced in a study of T cells in Graves' hyperthyroidism and ophthalmopathy. RNA transcripts gave rise to amplified TCR beta CDR3 regions. HTBI primers drove first-round RT-PCR of the TCR CDR3. TCRdb ran MiXCR on the multiplex PCR reads and lists one entry per CDR3 protein. This repertoire shows around 250,000 distinct CDR3 sequences, roughly 15% found once; its top ten account for approximately 12%. Specimen: blood. Source of these receptors: a woman aged 35 to 49 with Graves' hyperthyroidism that later progressed to Graves' ophthalmopathy.

The V and J genes are TRBV5-1 and TRBJ2-5; weak D call: TRBD1 (5 bases). Germline V CDR1 and CDR2: SGHRS, YFSETQ. The CDR3 covers 16 residues. Trimming stripped 0 bases from V and 1 base from J, with 13 bases between. CDR3 loop: CASSLVAGPTQETQYF. CDR3 nucleotide sequence: TGCGCCAGCAGCTTGGTGGCAGGGCCCACCCAAGAGACCCAGTACTTC.

This clonotype appeared a single time. The gene calls are TRBV2 and TRBJ2-7; 10 nucleotides agree with TRBD1. Germline CDR1 and CDR2: SNHLY and FYNNEI. V lost 6 bases, J lost 6 bases, and 2 bases stayed unmatched. There are 12 residues in the CDR3. CDR3 DNA sequence: TGTGCCAGCAGGGACAGGGGGTCCGAGCAGTACTTC. Its protein product is CASRDRGSEQYF.

The chain combines TRBV5-1 with TRBJ2-3; D may be TRBD2 (5 bases). Trimming removed 0 bases from V and 4 bases from J, with 9 bases in between. CDR1 is SGHRS and CDR2 is YFSETQ in the germline V gene. The CDR3 covers 14 residues. The CDR3, as DNA: TGCGCCAGCAGCTTGGCGAGGGCCCCAGATACGCAGTATTTT. Translating it yields CASSLARAPDTQYF.

There are many counts of this clonotype. The chain is built from TRBV19 and TRBJ2-3; D gene unclear. The V end was cut by 4 bases, the J end by 4 bases, with 9 bases between. Germline-derived CDR1 and CDR2 are LNHDA and SQIVND (reference sequence). The CDR3 runs to 13 residues. The CDR3 here is CASSTRNADTQYF. The CDR3 bases are TGTGCCAGTAGTACTCGAAACGCAGATACGCAGTATTTT.

This clonotype appeared many times. This chain connects TRBV18 to TRBJ2-3; 9 bases align to TRBD1. CDR3 size: 16 residues. The J segment lost 4 bases and the V segment lost 3 bases, leaving 8 bases of the junction unmatched. Germline CDR1 is KGHSH and CDR2 is LQKENI. CDR3 protein: CASSPWTGVESDTQYF. In nucleotides, the CDR3 is TGTGCCAGCTCACCTTGGACAGGGGTCGAGTCAGATACGCAGTATTTT.

This clonotype was picked up many times. The V call is TRBV5-1, the J call TRBJ2-1, with D unclear. The CDR3 is made up of 13 amino acids. V was shortened by 0 bases and J by 9 bases, with 10 bases between the two germline ends. Germline V gene lookup returns CDR1 SGHRS and CDR2 YFSETQ. This CDR3 reads CASSLVVGTEQFF. CDR3 DNA sequence: TGCGCCAGCAGCTTGGTCGTGGGCACTGAGCAGTTCTTC.

This clonotype has a count of ten or more. The chain combines TRBV12-3 or TRBV12-4 with TRBJ1-3; D is uncertain. The CDR3 totals 16 residues. V dropped 2 bases and J dropped 0 bases, with 11 bases sitting between them. CDR3 sequence: CASSLSGWPSGNTIYF. Here the CDR3 DNA reads TGTGCCAGCAGTTTATCCGGGTGGCCCTCTGGAAACACCATATATTTT.

This clonotype was recorded many times. The chain combines TRBV7-9 with TRBJ2-1; no clear D. Germline CDR1 is SEHNR and CDR2 is FQNEAQ (reference sequence). This CDR3 contains 16 residues. V lost 1 base, J lost 3 bases, and 13 bases lay in between. The CDR3 loop reads CASSLVDLSFYNEQFF. As DNA, the CDR3 is TGTGCCAGCAGCTTAGTAGACCTATCATTCTACAATGAGCAGTTCTTC.

This clonotype was found a few times. The J gene is TRBJ1-2, the V gene TRBV28; 9 bases are a match to TRBD1. The junction had 10 bases not matched to a gene; V was cut back by 4 bases and J by 4 bases. This CDR3 comprises 16 residues. Germline CDR1 is MDHEN and CDR2 is SYDVKM. The CDR3 region has the DNA TGTGCCAGCAGTTCCCGGGACAGGGAAGTGCTCTATGGCTACACCTTC. Protein product: CASSSRDREVLYGYTF.

This clonotype appeared many times. The V and J genes are TRBV28 and TRBJ2-1, with TRBD1 as a possible D gene (6 bases). Germline assignment: CDR1 MDHEN and CDR2 SYDVKM. V was pared by 3 bases and J by 0 bases, with 9 bases between. The CDR3 is 15 amino acids. The CDR3 DNA reads TGTGCCAGCAGTTTCTGGACAGTCTCCTACAATGAGCAGTTCTTC. Translation gives CASSFWTVSYNEQFF.

This clonotype was recorded many times. CDR3 loop: CASSSGTSGEQYF. As DNA, the CDR3 is TGTGCCAGCAGCTCCGGGACTAGCGGTGAGCAGTACTTC. This chain connects TRBV7-6 to TRBJ2-7; TRBD2 agrees at 11 bases. CDR3 length equals 13 residues. Per germline, CDR1 SGHVS and CDR2 FNYEAQ. V was pared by 4 bases and J by 7 bases, with 3 bases of the junction left unmatched.

At least ten counts were recorded for this clonotype. The rearrangement joins TRBV9 to TRBJ2-3; 9 bases fit TRBD2. The V segment lost 0 bases and the J segment 5 bases; nucleotides outside the gene matches: 7. The CDR3 is 16 amino acids. Germline CDR1 and CDR2: SGDLS and YYNGEE. The CDR3 bases are TGTGCCAGCAGCGTAGGGCGGGAGGGCCCAGGAGATACGCAGTATTTT. Translating it yields CASSVGREGPGDTQYF.

The rearrangement joins TRBV27 to TRBJ1-2; D is uncertain. V was trimmed by 5 bases and J by 0 bases, leaving 19 bases between them. Germline V gene lookup returns CDR1 MNHEY and CDR2 SMNVEV (reference sequence). This CDR3 contains 17 residues. The DNA for the CDR3 is TGTGCCAGCAGTCCCCTAGGTACGAGACCCTCTAACTATGGCTACACCTTC. Translating it yields CASSPLGTRPSNYGYTF.

Only a few counts were recorded for this clonotype. Its ends do not fully match the called genes, so a read error is possible. This chain connects TRBV19 to TRBJ1-2; D ambiguous. Germline CDR1 and CDR2: LNHDA and SQIVND (reference sequence). There are 13 residues in the CDR3. CDR3 loop: CASRSGEPYGCTF. DNA for the CDR3: TGTGCCAGTAGAAGCGGAGAACCTTATGGCTGCACCTTC. Drawing the rest from reference TRBV19 and TRBJ1-2, the complete variable domain is DGGITQSPKYLFRKEGQNVTLSCEQNLNHDAMYWYRQDPGQGLRLIYYSQIVNDFQKGDIAEGYSVSREKKESFPLTVTSAQKNPTAFYLCASRSGEPYGCTFGSGTRLTVV.

Concerning this clonotype itself: One end of the junction is discordant with germline, which a read error may explain. This chain connects TRBV29-1 to TRBJ2-4; TRBD1 agrees at 8 bases. The CDR3 contains 16 residues. The germline gives CDR1 SQVTM, CDR2 ANQGSEA. In nucleotides, the CDR3 is TGCAGCGTGACAAAAGGACAGGGTACGGCCAGAAACATTCAGTACTTC. This translates into CSVTKGQGTARNIQYF.

The sample holds many counts of this clonotype. V usage is TRBV3-1 and J usage is TRBJ2-7; possibly TRBD2 for D (6 bases). V dropped 4 bases and J dropped 0 bases, with 13 bases sitting between them. The CDR3 is 15 residues long. Looked up from germline, CDR1 is LGHDT and CDR2 is YNNKEL (reference sequence). CDR3 loop: CASSRGPGSSYEQYF. CDR3 sequence (DNA): TGTGCCAGCAGCCGCGGCCCCGGGAGCTCCTACGAGCAGTACTTC.

This clonotype was picked up many times. The genes are TRBV7-2 and TRBJ2-2; 9 bases fit TRBD1. The V gene's germline CDR1 is SGHTA and CDR2 FQGNSA. The CDR3 covers 16 residues. After removal of 7 bases from V and 5 bases from J, the junction contained 11 bases not matched to a gene. CDR3 nucleotide sequence: TGTGCCAGCATCGAACCGGGACAGGGCCGGACCGGGGAGCTGTTTTTT. This encodes CASIEPGQGRTGELFF.

This clonotype was counted a few times. V usage is TRBV4-2 and J usage is TRBJ2-1; 14 positions agree with TRBD2. The germline CDR1 and CDR2 sequences are LGHNA and YNFKEQ. This CDR3 is built from 18 residues. J lost 6 bases, V lost 0 bases, and 7 bases had no gene match. As DNA, the CDR3 is TGTGCCAGCAGCCAAGAATCACCGGGACTAGCGGGAGTCAATGAGCAGTTCTTC. It codes for CASSQESPGLAGVNEQFF.

This clonotype was seen many times. The chain uses TRBV28 and TRBJ1-5; tentative D call: TRBD1 (5 bases). The germline CDR1 and CDR2 sequences are MDHEN and SYDVKM. Trimming shortened V by 2 bases and J by 5 bases, and 13 bases separated the two germline ends. CDR3 length: 15 residues. The CDR3 reads CASSLQGLADQPQHF. The CDR3 DNA reads TGTGCCAGCAGTTTACAGGGTTTGGCCGATCAGCCCCAGCATTTT.

This clonotype was observed at least ten times. V usage is TRBV5-1 and J usage is TRBJ2-7, with D possibly being TRBD2 (6 bases). V lost 4 bases and J lost 2, with 13 bases in between. This CDR3 is 14 amino acids long. Germline assignment: CDR1 SGHRS and CDR2 YFSETQ. For the CDR3, the DNA is TGCGCCAGCAGCACGGGAGTGGGGACCTACGAGCAGTACTTC. It is translated as CASSTGVGTYEQYF.

The chain is built from TRBV19 and TRBJ1-4; TRBD1 matches at 7 bases. The CDR3 is 15 amino acids. Germline values: CDR1 LNHDA, CDR2 SQIVND (reference sequence). The V gene end was trimmed by 8 bases and the J gene end by 0 bases; junction bases not matched to a gene: 6. The CDR3 spells CASSFTGATNEKLFF. In DNA form, the CDR3 reads TGTGCCAGTTCCTTCACAGGGGCAACTAATGAAAAACTGTTTTTT.

This clonotype was counted at least ten times. The CDR3 region has the DNA TGCGCCAGCAGCTATCTTGACAGTAGCTACGAGCAGTACTTC. Its translation: CASSYLDSSYEQYF. The chain couples TRBV5-1 to TRBJ2-7, with D tentatively TRBD1 (5 bases). The CDR3 is 14 amino acids. CDR1 is SGHRS, CDR2 YFSETQ, per germline. The V end was cut by 3 bases, the J end by 3 bases, with 13 bases between.

Many counts were recorded for this clonotype. The rearrangement links TRBV19 to TRBJ2-1; 10 nucleotides match TRBD2. Germline V gives CDR1 LNHDA, CDR2 SQIVND (reference sequence). The CDR3 totals 16 residues. The V segment lost 5 bases and the J segment 7 bases; nucleotides outside the gene matches: 11. The CDR3 is CASSPRASGRANEQFF. The DNA of the CDR3 is TGTGCCAGTAGTCCCCGTGCTAGCGGGAGAGCGAATGAGCAGTTCTTC.